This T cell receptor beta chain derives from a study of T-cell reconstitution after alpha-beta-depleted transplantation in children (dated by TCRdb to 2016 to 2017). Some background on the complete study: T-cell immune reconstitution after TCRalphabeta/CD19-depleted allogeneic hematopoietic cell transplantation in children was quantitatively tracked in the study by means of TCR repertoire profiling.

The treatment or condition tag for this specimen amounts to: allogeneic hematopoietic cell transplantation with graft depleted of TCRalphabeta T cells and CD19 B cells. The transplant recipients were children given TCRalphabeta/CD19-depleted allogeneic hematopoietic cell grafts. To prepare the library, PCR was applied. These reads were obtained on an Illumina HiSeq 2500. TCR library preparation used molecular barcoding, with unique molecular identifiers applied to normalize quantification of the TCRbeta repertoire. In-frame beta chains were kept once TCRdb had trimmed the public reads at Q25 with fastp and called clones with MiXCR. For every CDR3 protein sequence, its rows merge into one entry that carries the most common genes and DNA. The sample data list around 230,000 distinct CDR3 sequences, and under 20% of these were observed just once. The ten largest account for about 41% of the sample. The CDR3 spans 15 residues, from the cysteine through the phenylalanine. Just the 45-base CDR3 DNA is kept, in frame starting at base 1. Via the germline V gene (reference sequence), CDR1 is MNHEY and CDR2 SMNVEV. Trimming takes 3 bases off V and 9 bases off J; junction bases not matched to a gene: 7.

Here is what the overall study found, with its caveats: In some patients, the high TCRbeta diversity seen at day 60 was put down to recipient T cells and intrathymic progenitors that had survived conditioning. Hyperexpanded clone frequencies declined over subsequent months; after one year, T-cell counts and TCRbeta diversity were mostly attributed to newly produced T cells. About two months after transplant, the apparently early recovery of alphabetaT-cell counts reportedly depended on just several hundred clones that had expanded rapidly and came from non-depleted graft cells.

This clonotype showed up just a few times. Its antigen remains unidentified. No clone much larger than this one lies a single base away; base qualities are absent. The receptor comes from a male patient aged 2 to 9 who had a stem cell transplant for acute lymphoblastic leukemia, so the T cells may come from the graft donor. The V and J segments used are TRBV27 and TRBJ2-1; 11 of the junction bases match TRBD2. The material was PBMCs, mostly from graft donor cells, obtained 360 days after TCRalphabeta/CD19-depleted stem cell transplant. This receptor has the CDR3 CASSLGLAGGIEQFF. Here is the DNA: TGTGCCAGCAGTTTGGGGCTAGCGGGGGGCATTGAGCAGTTCTTC.